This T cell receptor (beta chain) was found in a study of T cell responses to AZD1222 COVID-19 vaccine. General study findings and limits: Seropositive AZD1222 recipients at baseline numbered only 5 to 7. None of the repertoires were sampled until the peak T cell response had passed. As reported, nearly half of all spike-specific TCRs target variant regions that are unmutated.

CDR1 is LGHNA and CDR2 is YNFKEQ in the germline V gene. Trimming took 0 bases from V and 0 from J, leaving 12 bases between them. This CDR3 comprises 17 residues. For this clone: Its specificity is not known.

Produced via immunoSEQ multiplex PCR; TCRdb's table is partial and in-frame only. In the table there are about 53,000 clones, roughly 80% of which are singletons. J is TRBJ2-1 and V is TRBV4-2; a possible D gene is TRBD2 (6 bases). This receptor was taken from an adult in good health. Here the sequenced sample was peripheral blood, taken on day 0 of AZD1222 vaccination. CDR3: CASSQDRGTSSYNEQFF. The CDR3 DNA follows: TGTGCCAGCAGCCAAGACCGGGGGACCAGCTCCTACAATGAGCAGTTCTTC.